What follows is one T cell receptor (beta chain) and its context. The antigen is unknown. The CDR3 is 14 amino acids. Looked up from germline, CDR1 is SGHNT and CDR2 is YENEEA. The germline V and J ends were trimmed by 3 bases and 2 bases, with 9 bases remaining between them. Assay: immunoSEQ multiplex PCR; the TCRdb copy retains only in-frame clones and omits some. The sample contains 90,000 to 100,000 clones, around 87% of which appear only once. These data come from a study of T cell responses to AZD1222 COVID-19 vaccine. Broader study findings: The study sampled repertoires only after the peak T cell response.

This TCR came from an adult who received the AZD1222 COVID-19 vaccine. The sample consisted of peripheral blood, taken 28 days after the second AZD1222 dose. This chain links TRBV11-3 with TRBJ2-3, with no clear D. The CDR3 coding sequence is TGTGCCAGCAGCTTGACGGCTGTCACAGATACGCAGTATTTT. Amino acid sequence: CASSLTAVTDTQYF.